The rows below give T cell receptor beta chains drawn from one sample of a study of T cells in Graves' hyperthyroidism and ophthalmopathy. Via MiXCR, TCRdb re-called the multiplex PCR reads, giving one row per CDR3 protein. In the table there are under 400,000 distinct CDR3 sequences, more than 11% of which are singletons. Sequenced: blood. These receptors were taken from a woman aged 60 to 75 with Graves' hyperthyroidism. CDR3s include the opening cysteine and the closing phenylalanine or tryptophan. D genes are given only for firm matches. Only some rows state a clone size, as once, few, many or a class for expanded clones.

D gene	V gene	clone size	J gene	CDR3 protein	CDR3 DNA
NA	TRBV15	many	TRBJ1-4	CATGRGPGEKLFF	TGTGCCACCGGTCGGGGGCCGGGGGAAAAACTGTTTTTT
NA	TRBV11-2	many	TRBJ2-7	CASSSQGSYEQYF	TGTGCCAGCAGCTCACAGGGCTCCTACGAGCAGTACTTC
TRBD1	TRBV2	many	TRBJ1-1	CASSDSGQGSRSAFF	TGTGCCAGCAGTGATTCGGGACAGGGATCGCGTTCAGCTTTCTTT
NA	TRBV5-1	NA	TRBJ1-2	CASSRSSGSNYGYTF	TGTGCCAGCAGTCGTTCCTCGGGAAGTAACTATGGCTACACCTTC
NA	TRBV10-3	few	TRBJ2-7	CAIGQVGGDEQYF	TGTGCCATCGGTCAGGTTGGGGGCGACGAGCAGTACTTC
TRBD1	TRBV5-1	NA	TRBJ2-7	CASSTQSGTATYEQYF	TGCGCCAGCAGCACGCAATCCGGGACAGCAACCTACGAGCAGTACTTC
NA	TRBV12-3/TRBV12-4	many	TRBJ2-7	CASREGTAYYEQYF	TGTGCCAGCAGGGAGGGGACAGCCTACTACGAGCAGTACTTC
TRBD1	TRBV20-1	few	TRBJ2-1	CSAQIQGANNEQFF	TGCAGTGCTCAGATACAGGGGGCTAACAATGAGCAGTTCTTC
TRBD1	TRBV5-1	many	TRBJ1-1	CASSPQQGTTEAFF	TGCGCCAGCAGCCCCCAACAGGGGACCACTGAAGCTTTCTTT
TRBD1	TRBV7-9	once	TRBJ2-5	CASSLTGGKETQYF	TGTGCCAGCAGCTTGACAGGGGGTAAAGAGACCCAGTACTTC
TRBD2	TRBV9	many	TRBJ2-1	CASSVGGRGDEQFF	TGTGCCAGCAGCGTCGGCGGGAGAGGAGATGAGCAGTTCTTC
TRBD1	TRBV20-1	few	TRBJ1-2	CSARVPPDRVYGYTF	TGCAGTGCTAGAGTCCCGCCGGACAGGGTCTATGGCTACACCTTC
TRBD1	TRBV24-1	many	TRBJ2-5	CATAPGQGAETQYF	TGTGCCACCGCGCCGGGACAGGGGGCGGAGACCCAGTACTTC
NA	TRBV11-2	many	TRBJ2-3	CASSRDNQDTQYF	TGTGCCAGCAGCCGGGACAATCAAGATACGCAGTATTTT
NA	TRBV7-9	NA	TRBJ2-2	CASSLRQFPGELFF	TGTGCCAGCAGCTTACGCCAGTTCCCTGGGGAGCTGTTTTTT
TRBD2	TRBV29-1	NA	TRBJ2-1	CSVEDRAGGAYNEQFF	TGCAGCGTTGAAGATCGGGCGGGGGGCGCCTACAATGAGCAGTTCTTC
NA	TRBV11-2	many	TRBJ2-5	CASSLSGPETQYF	TGTGCCAGCAGCTTATCGGGGCCGGAGACCCAGTACTTC
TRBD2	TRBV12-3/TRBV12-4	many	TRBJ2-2	CASKRLAGNTGELFF	TGTGCCAGCAAACGGCTAGCGGGGAACACCGGGGAGCTGTTTTTT
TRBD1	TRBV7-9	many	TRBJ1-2	CASSLGTGNGYTF	TGTGCCAGCAGCTTGGGGACAGGGAATGGCTACACCTTC
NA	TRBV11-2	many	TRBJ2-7	CASSLSGSHYEQYF	TGTGCCAGCAGCTTGTCCGGGTCTCATTACGAGCAGTACTTC
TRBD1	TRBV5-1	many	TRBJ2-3	CASSPMGQGAGADTQYF	TGCGCCAGCAGCCCGATGGGACAGGGGGCTGGGGCAGATACGCAGTATTTT
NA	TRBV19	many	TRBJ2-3	CASSPRTGSTDTQYF	TGTGCCAGCAGCCCCCGCACAGGGAGCACAGATACGCAGTATTTT
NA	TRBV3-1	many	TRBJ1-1	CASSRQQGTEAFF	TGTGCCAGCAGCCGCCAACAGGGAACTGAAGCTTTCTTT
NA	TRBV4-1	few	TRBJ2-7	CASSRMYGATYEQYF	TGCGCCAGCTCTCGGATGTACGGGGCTACCTACGAGCAGTACTTC
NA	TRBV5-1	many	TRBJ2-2	CASSLTRGSGELFF	TGCGCCAGCAGCTTGACCAGGGGATCCGGGGAGCTGTTTTTT
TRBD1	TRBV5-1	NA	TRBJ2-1	CASSLGGQPVYNEQFF	TGCGCCAGCAGCTTAGGGGGCCAGCCGGTTTACAATGAGCAGTTCTTC
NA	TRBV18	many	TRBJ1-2	CASSPGRDQTNYGYTF	TGTGCCAGCTCCCCGGGAAGGGACCAAACTAACTATGGCTACACCTTC
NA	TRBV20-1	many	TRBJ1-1	CSARDPTGLNTEAFF	TGCAGTGCTAGGGACCCGACAGGCTTAAACACTGAAGCTTTCTTT
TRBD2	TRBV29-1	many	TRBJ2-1	CSVEWGLGRNEQFF	TGCAGCGTTGAATGGGGACTAGGGCGCAATGAGCAGTTCTTC
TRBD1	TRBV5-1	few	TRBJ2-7	CASSGTGGDEQYF	TGCGCCAGCAGCGGTACAGGGGGCGACGAGCAGTACTTC
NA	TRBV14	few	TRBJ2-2	CASSQWVAGELFF	TGTGCCAGCAGCCAATGGGTGGCCGGGGAGCTGTTTTTT
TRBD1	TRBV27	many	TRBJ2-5	CASSPLDRGETQYF	TGTGCCAGCAGTCCTCTGGACAGGGGGGAGACCCAGTACTTC
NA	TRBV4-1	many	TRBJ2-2	CASSQEIATNTGELFF	TGCGCCAGCAGCCAAGAAATAGCGACGAACACCGGGGAGCTGTTTTTT
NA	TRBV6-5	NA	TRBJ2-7	CASSYLPRVWGVYEQYF	TGTGCCAGCAGTTATCTCCCCCGGGTGTGGGGGGTGTACGAGCAGTACTTC
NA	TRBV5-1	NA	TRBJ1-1	CASSQRDRLLNTEAFF	TGCGCCAGCAGCCAAAGGGACCGTCTATTGAACACTGAAGCTTTCTTT
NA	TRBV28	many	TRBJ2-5	CASSPSGLGGRALGETQYF	TGTGCCAGCAGTCCTTCGGGGCTCGGGGGGCGAGCCTTGGGGGAGACCCAGTACTTC
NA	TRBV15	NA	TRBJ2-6	CATSRVGAGANVLTF	TGTGCCACCAGCAGAGTCGGGGCTGGGGCCAACGTCCTGACTTTC
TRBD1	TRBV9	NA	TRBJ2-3	CASTGGQGFQDTQYF	TGTGCCAGCACCGGGGGACAGGGGTTTCAAGATACGCAGTATTTT
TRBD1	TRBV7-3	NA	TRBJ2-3	CASSRSGTGGDTQYF	TGTGCCAGCAGCCGCTCCGGGACAGGGGGCGATACGCAGTATTTT
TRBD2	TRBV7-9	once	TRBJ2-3	CASSSTSGPSTDTQYF	TGTGCCAGCAGCTCCACTAGCGGTCCTAGCACAGATACGCAGTATTTT
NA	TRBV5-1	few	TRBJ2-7	CASSLGTSPRPYEQYF	TGCGCCAGCAGCTTAGGGACCTCGCCCCGCCCCTACGAGCAGTACTTC
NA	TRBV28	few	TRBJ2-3	CASSPPVGVITDTQYF	TGTGCCAGCAGTCCCCCGGTCGGGGTCATAACAGATACGCAGTATTTT
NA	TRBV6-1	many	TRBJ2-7	CASRVHRAGSSYEQYF	TGTGCCAGCAGAGTTCATAGAGCAGGGAGCTCCTACGAGCAGTACTTC
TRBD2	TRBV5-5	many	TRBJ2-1	CASIELAGSNEQFF	TGTGCCAGCATCGAACTAGCGGGATCCAATGAGCAGTTCTTC
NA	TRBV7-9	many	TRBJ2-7	CASSLKTAQEQYF	TGTGCCAGCAGCTTAAAGACAGCCCAAGAGCAGTACTTC
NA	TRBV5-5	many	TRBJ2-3	CASSFLGASTDTQYF	TGTGCCAGCAGCTTCCTGGGGGCGTCCACAGATACGCAGTATTTT
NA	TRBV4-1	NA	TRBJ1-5	CASSAGPSRQDSNQPQHF	TGCGCCAGCAGCGCAGGCCCTTCGAGGCAGGATAGCAATCAGCCCCAGCATTTT
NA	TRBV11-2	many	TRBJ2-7	CASVGVDYEQYF	TGTGCCAGCGTCGGGGTCGACTACGAGCAGTACTTC
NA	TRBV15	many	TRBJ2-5	CATSRASFPFGETQYF	TGTGCCACCAGCAGAGCCTCCTTCCCCTTCGGAGAGACCCAGTACTTC
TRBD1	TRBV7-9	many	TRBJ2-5	CASRRQGPEETQYF	TGTGCCAGCAGACGACAGGGACCAGAAGAGACCCAGTACTTC
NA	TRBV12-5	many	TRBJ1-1	CASGSPKGNTEAFF	TGTGCTAGTGGTTCCCCAAAAGGGAACACTGAAGCTTTCTTT
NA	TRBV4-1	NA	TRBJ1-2	CASSRTVIGPGPKGAGYTF	TGCGCCAGCAGCCGAACCGTTATTGGACCGGGACCTAAAGGGGCCGGCTACACCTTC
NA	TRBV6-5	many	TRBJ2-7	CASSYPEGYEQYF	TGTGCCAGCAGTTACCCAGAGGGCTACGAGCAGTACTTC
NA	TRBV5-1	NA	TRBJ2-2	CAGSLAGELFF	TGCGCCGGCAGCTTGGCCGGGGAGCTGTTTTTT
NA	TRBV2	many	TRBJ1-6	CASSEEGFDSPLHF	TGTGCCAGCAGTGAAGAGGGATTTGATTCACCCCTCCACTTT
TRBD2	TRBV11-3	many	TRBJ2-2	CASSLTAGIGELFF	TGTGCCAGCAGCTTAACAGCGGGGATCGGGGAGCTGTTTTTT
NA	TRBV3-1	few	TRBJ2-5	CASSRNREETRYF	TGTGCCAGCAGCCGTAACAGGGAGGAGACCCGGTACTTC
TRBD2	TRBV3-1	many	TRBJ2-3	CASSFGGGGTDTQYF	TGTGCCAGCAGCTTCGGGGGGGGAGGAACAGATACGCAGTATTTT
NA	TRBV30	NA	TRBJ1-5	CAWTGAGQPQHF	TGTGCCTGGACCGGGGCCGGGCAGCCCCAGCATTTT